Presented here are 5 T cell receptor beta chains from one specimen sequenced in a study of vaccination effects on CD4 cells after COVID-19. After expansion with viral peptide pools in the ViraFEST assay, antigen-specific CD4+ T cells were sequenced. After less than 11 days in culture, the CD4+ T cells were isolated. Each participant was given two doses of one vaccine (BNT162b2 or mRNA-1273). Their antigen targets remain unknown. Method: immunoSEQ multiplex PCR; TCRdb's copy keeps in-frame clones and lacks some. The data contain under 25,000 clones, 80% to 90% of them singletons. The specimen comprised CD4+ T cells from PBMCs cultured with SARS-CoV-2 spike peptides, sampled after COVID-19 vaccination. Source of these receptors: a human donor who received a COVID-19 vaccine. Some clones in this sample may be carry-over from other donors' samples.

This chain uses TRBV18 with TRBJ2-3; tentative D call: TRBD1 (6 bases). The CDR3 sequence is 13 residues long. Germline CDR1 is KGHSH and CDR2 is LQKENI. V lost 11 bases, J lost 2 bases, and 14 bases lay in between. CDR3 region: CAGAQGLTDTQYF. CDR3 bases: TGTGCCGGGGCACAGGGTCTCACAGATACGCAGTATTTT.

The chain couples TRBV30 to TRBJ2-2, with 10 bases matching TRBD1. V gave up 2 bases and J gave up 6 bases; unmatched junction bases: 6. This CDR3 contains 15 residues. Germline V gene data show CDR1 as GTSNPN and CDR2 as SVGIG (reference sequence). The CDR3 coding sequence is TGTGCCTGGAGTACGGGGGACAGGGGCGCCGGGGAGCTGTTTTTT. Its protein is CAWSTGDRGAGELFF.

The rearrangement links TRBV28 to TRBJ1-5; 8 nucleotides match TRBD1. CDR3 length: 16 residues. V shed 6 bases, J shed 2 bases, and the junction held 9 bases outside the gene matches. In germline, CDR1 is MDHEN, CDR2 SYDVKM. CDR3 in amino acids: CASSPPGGFGNQPQHF. The CDR3 DNA sequence: TGTGCCAGCAGCCCACCAGGGGGCTTTGGCAATCAGCCCCAGCATTTT.

The chain couples TRBV18 to TRBJ2-7, with a possible D match to TRBD2 (5 bases). V dropped 2 bases and J dropped 10 bases, with 15 bases sitting between them. The CDR3 runs 13 residues. The germline gives CDR1 KGHSH, CDR2 LQKENI. The CDR3 loop reads CASSPSNQEEQYV. CDR3 sequence (DNA): TGTGCCAGCTCACCAAGTAACCAGGAGGAACAGTACGTC.

A few counts support this clone. This chain links TRBV5-4 with TRBJ2-7, with 7 bases lining up with TRBD1. Germline lookup yields CDR1 SGHNT and CDR2 YYREEE (reference sequence). V dropped 0 bases and J dropped 6; count of bases not matched to a gene: 6. The CDR3 totals 14 residues. CDR3 in DNA: TGTGCCAGCAGCTTGGAACAGGGGTCCGGCGAGCAGTACGTC. Translation: CASSLEQGSGEQYV.